Listed here are 8 T cell receptor beta chains from one sample, sequenced in a study of T cell changes during pregnancy in multiple sclerosis. The assay was immunoSEQ multiplex PCR, and TCRdb's table has in-frame clones only and misses some. The sample records 35,000 to 50,000 clones, about 90% being singletons. The specimen was CD4+ T cells from peripheral blood mononuclear cells, collected after pregnancy. The origin of the receptors is a female donor in good health, enrolled as a control in a pregnancy study.

The chain joins TRBV6-5 to TRBJ2-5, with 10 bases aligning to TRBD2. The CDR3 length is 15 residues. Germline assignment: CDR1 MNHEY and CDR2 SVGAGI. The junction had 6 bases not matched to a gene; V was cut back by 6 bases and J by 2 bases. The CDR3 spells CASRAWTSGQETQYF. The DNA for the CDR3 is TGTGCCAGCAGAGCCTGGACTAGCGGTCAAGAGACCCAGTACTTC.

This sequence joins TRBV4-1 and TRBJ1-3, with D possibly being TRBD1 (5 bases). The CDR3 extends over 18 amino acids. The germline V and J ends were trimmed by 0 bases and 0 bases, with 15 bases remaining between them. The germline gives CDR1 MGHRA, CDR2 YSYEKL. The CDR3 DNA reads TGCGCCAGCAGCCAAGATTGGGGCAGGGTCGTCTCTGGAAACACCATATATTTT. Translating gives CASSQDWGRVVSGNTIYF.

The genes are TRBV7-9 and TRBJ2-3; 8 bases fit TRBD2. The CDR3 length is 14 residues. Germline V gene lookup returns CDR1 SEHNR and CDR2 FQNEAQ (reference sequence). V trimming: 9 bases; J trimming: 6 bases; junction bases outside the gene matches: 11. The DNA for the CDR3 is TGTGCCAGTTGGACTAGCAGGGAATCGGATACGCAGTATTTT. Its translation: CASWTSRESDTQYF.

The chain employs TRBV7-8 and TRBJ1-5; the match to TRBD1 covers 7 bases. CDR1 SGHVS and CDR2 FQNEAQ come from the germline V gene. This CDR3 has 13 residues. J lost 4 bases, V lost 4 bases, and 1 base had no gene match. The chain's CDR3 is CASSSDRNQPQHF. CDR3 sequence (DNA): TGTGCCAGCAGCTCGGACAGGAATCAGCCCCAGCATTTT. The full variable domain, completed using reference TRBV7-8 and TRBJ1-5, is GAGVSQSPRYKVAKRGQDVALRCDPISGHVSLFWYQQALGQGPEFLTYFQNEAQLDKSGLPSDRFFAERPEGSVSTLKIQRTQQEDSAVYLCASSSDRNQPQHFGDGTRLSIL.

The chain is built from TRBV11-1 and TRBJ2-5, with 9 bases fitting TRBD1. The trim removed 4 bases at V and 5 bases at J, leaving 11 bases unmatched. This CDR3 comprises 16 residues. The germline V gene encodes CDR1 SGHAT and CDR2 FQDESV (reference sequence). The CDR3 coding sequence is TGTGCCAGCAGCTCAACCGGGACAGGGTCTCCGGAGACCCAGTACTTC. It yields the protein CASSSTGTGSPETQYF.

V and J are TRBV9 and TRBJ2-1, with 16 bases aligning to TRBD2. Germline trimming cut 1 base from V and 8 bases from J; bases unmatched to any gene: 9. The CDR3 sequence is 18 residues long. Per germline, CDR1 SGDLS and CDR2 YYNGEE. DNA of the CDR3: TGTGCCAGCAGCGTACTCGGGACTAGCGGGGGGGCCGTCGATGAGCAGTTCTTC. Its translation: CASSVLGTSGGAVDEQFF.

V and J are TRBV6-6 and TRBJ2-5; D is ambiguous. Germline CDR1 reads MNHNY; CDR2 reads SVGAGI (reference sequence). V lost 6 bases and J 3 bases, leaving 8 bases between the germline ends. The CDR3 is made up of 12 amino acids. CDR3 sequence: CASSPAEETQYF. The CDR3 nucleotides are TGTGCCAGCAGCCCTGCGGAAGAGACCCAGTACTTC.

This chain joins TRBV30 and TRBJ2-3; 7 positions agree with TRBD2. This CDR3 is built from 13 residues. Looked up from germline, CDR1 is GTSNPN and CDR2 is SVGIG (reference sequence). With V trimmed by 3 bases and J by 7 bases, 7 bases remained unmatched. In DNA form, the CDR3 reads TGTGCCTGGAGGGTGGGAGGGATAAATACGCAGTATTTT. This codes for CAWRVGGINTQYF.